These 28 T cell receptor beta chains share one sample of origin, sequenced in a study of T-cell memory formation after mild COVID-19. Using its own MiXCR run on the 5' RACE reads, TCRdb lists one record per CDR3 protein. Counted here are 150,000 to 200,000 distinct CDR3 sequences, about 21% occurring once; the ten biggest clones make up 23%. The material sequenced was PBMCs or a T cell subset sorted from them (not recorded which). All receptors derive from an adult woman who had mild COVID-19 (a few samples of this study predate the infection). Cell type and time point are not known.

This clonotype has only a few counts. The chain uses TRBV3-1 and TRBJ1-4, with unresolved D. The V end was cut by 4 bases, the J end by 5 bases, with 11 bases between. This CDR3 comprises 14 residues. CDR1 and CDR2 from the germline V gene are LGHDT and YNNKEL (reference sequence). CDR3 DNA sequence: TGTGCCAGCAGCCCGACCGACGGGAATGAAAAACTGTTTTTT. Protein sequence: CASSPTDGNEKLFF.

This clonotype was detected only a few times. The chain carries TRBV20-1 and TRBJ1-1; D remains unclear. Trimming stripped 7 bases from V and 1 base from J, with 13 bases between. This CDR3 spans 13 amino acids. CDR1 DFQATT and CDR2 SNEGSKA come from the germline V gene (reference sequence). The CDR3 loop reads CSVVGLENTEAFF. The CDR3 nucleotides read TGCAGTGTAGTCGGACTGGAGAACACTGAAGCTTTCTTT.

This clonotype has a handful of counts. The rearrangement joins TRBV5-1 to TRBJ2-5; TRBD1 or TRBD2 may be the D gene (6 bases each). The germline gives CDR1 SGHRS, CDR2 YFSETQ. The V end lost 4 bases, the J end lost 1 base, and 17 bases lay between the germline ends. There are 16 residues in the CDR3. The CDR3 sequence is CASSPLEGGRQETQYF. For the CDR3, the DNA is TGCGCCAGCAGCCCACTGGAGGGGGGCCGCCAAGAGACCCAGTACTTC.

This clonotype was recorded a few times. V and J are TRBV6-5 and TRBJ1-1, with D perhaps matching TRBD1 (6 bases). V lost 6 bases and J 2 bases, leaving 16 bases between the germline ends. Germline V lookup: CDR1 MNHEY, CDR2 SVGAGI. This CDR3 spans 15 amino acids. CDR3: CASRVRTDTNTEAFF. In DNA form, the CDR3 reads TGTGCCAGCAGGGTCCGGACAGATACTAACACTGAAGCTTTCTTT.

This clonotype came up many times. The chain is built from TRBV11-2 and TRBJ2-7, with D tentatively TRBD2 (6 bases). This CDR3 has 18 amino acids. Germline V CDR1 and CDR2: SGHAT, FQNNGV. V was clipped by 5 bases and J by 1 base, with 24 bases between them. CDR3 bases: TGTGCCAGCAGCCCTACCCCTAGGCCGGACTATGGGTCCTACGAGCAGTACTTC. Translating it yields CASSPTPRPDYGSYEQYF.

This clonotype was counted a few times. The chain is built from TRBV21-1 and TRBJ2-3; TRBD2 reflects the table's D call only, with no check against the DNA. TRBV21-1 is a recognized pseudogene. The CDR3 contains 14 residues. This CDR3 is CASTRAGKADTQYF. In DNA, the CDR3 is TGTGCCAGCACCCGAGCGGGGAAGGCAGATACGCAGTATTTT.

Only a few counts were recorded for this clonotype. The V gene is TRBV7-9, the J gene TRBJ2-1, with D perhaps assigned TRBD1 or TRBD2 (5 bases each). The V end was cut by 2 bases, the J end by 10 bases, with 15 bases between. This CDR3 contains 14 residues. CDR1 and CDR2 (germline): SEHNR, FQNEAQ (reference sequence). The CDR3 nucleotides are TGTGCCAGCAGCTTACGGGACCCACCGCCCGAGCAGTTCTTC. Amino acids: CASSLRDPPPEQFF.

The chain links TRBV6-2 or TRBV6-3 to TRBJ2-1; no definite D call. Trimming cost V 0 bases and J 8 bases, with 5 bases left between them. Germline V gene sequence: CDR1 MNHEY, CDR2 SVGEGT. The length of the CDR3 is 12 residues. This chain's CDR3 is CASSYSSYEQFF. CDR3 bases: TGTGCCAGCAGTTACTCGAGCTATGAGCAGTTCTTC.

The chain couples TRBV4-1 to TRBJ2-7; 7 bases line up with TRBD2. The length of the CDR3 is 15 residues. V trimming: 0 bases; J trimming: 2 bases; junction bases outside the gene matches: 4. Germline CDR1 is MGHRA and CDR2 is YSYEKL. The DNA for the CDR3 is TGCGCCAGCAGCCAAGAGCGGGAGAGTCCCTACGAGCAGTACTTC. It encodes CASSQERESPYEQYF.

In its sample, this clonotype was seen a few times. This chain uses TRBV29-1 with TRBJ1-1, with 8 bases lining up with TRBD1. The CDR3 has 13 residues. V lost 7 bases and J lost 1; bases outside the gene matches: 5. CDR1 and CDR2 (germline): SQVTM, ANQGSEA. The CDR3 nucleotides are TGCAGCGCTGTAGACAGGGGGAACACTGAAGCTTTCTTT. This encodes CSAVDRGNTEAFF.

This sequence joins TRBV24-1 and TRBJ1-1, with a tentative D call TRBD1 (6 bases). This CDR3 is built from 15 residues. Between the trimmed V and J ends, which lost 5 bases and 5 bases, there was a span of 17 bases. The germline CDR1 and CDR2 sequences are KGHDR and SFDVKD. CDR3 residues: CATSGLGAAGTEAFF. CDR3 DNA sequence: TGTGCCACCAGTGGGCTGGGGGCGGCGGGAACTGAAGCTTTCTTT.

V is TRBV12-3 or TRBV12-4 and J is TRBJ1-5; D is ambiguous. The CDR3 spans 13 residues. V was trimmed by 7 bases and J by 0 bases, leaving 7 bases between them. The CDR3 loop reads CASTGYSNQPQHF. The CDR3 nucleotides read TGTGCCAGCACTGGCTATAGCAATCAGCCCCAGCATTTT.

Here the CDR3 reads CASSLAFSVADGYTF. CDR3 DNA: TGTGCCAGCAGCTTAGCGTTCTCGGTTGCCGACGGCTACACCTTC. The chain couples TRBV7-9 to TRBJ1-2; D not resolved. Germline lookup yields CDR1 SEHNR and CDR2 FQNEAQ (reference sequence). The CDR3 runs 15 residues. The V and J ends lost 0 bases and 8 bases respectively, with 16 bases between them. Based on the CDR3 plus reference TRBV7-9 and TRBJ1-2, the full variable domain is DTGVSQNPRHKITKRGQNVTFRCDPISEHNRLYWYRQTLGQGPEFLTYFQNEAQLEKSRLLSDRFSAERPKGSFSTLEIQRTEQGDSAMYLCASSLAFSVADGYTFGSGTRLTVV.

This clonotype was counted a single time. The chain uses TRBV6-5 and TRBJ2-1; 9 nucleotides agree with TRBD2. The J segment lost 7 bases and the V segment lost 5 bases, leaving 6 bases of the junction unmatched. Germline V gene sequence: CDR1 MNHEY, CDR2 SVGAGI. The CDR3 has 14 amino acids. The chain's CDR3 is CASSTGLAINEQFF. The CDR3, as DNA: TGTGCCAGCAGTACAGGACTAGCGATAAATGAGCAGTTCTTC.

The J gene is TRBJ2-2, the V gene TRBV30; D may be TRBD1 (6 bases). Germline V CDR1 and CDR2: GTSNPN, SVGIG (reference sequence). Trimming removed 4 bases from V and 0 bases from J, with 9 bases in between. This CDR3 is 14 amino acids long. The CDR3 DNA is TGTGCCTGGATGAGGGGGACGAACACCGGGGAGCTGTTTTTT. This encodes CAWMRGTNTGELFF.

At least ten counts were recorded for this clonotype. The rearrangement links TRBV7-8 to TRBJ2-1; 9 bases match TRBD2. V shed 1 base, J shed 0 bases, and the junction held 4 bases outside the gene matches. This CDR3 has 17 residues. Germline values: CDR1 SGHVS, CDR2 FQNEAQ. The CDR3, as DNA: TGTGCCAGCAGCTTAGAGGTAGCGGGAGACTCCTACAATGAGCAGTTCTTC. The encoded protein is CASSLEVAGDSYNEQFF.

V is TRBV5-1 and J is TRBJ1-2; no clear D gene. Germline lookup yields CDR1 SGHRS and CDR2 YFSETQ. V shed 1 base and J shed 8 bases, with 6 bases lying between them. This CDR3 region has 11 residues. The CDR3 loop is CASSLNQGYTF. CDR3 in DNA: TGCGCCAGCAGCTTGAACCAGGGCTACACCTTC.

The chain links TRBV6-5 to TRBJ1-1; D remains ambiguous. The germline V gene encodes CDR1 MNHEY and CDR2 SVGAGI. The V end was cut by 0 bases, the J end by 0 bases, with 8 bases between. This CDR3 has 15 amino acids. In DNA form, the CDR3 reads TGTGCCAGCAGTTACTCGGCACCTATGAACACTGAAGCTTTCTTT. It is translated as CASSYSAPMNTEAFF.

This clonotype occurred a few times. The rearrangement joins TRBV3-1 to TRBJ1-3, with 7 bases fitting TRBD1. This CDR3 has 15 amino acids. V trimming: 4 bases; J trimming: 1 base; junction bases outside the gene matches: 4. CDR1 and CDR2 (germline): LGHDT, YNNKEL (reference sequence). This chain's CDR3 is CASSLGGSSGNTIYF. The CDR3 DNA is TGTGCCAGCAGCCTAGGGGGCAGTTCTGGAAACACCATATATTTT.

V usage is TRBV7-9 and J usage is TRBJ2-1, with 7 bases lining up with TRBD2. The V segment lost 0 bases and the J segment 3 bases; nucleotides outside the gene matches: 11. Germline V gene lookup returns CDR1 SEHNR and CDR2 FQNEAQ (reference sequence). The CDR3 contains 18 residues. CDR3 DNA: TGTGCCAGCAGCTTAGCCGTGCGGGAGATGGGGGACTACAATGAGCAGTTCTTC. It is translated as CASSLAVREMGDYNEQFF.

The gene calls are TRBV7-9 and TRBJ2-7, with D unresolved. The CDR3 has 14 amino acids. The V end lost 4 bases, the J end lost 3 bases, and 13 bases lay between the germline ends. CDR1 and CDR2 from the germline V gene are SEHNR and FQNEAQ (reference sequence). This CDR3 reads CASSSGPLRYEQYF. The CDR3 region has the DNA TGTGCCAGCAGCTCGGGTCCTCTTCGCTACGAGCAGTACTTC.

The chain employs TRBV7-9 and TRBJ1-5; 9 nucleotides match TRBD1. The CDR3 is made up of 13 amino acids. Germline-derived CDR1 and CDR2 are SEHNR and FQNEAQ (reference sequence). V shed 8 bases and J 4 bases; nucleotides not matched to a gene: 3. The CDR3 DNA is TGTGCCAGCGGAGGACAGGGGAATCAGCCCCAGCATTTT. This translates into CASGGQGNQPQHF.

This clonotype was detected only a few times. CDR3 DNA sequence: TGTGCCAGCAGCCTAGTAGCGGGAGAGAGAGAGACCCAGTACTTC. Its protein is CASSLVAGERETQYF. The chain is built from TRBV6-5 and TRBJ2-5; 9 bases align to TRBD2. The CDR3 is 15 amino acids. Trimming removed 6 bases from V and 4 bases from J; junction bases left unmatched: 9. Per the germline V gene, CDR1 is MNHEY and CDR2 is SVGAGI.

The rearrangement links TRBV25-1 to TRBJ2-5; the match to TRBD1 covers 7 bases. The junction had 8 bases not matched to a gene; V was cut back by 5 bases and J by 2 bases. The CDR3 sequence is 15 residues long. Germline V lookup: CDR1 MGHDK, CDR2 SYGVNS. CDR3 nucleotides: TGTGCCAGCAGTCCCCAGGACAGGAGACAAGAGACCCAGTACTTC. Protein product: CASSPQDRRQETQYF.

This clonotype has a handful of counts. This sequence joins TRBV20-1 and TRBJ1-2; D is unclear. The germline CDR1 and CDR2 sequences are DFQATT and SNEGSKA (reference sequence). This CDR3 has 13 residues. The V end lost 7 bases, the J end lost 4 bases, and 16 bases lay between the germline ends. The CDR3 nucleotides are TGCAGTGTACCCTGGACGGACTTCTATGGCTACACCTTC. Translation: CSVPWTDFYGYTF.

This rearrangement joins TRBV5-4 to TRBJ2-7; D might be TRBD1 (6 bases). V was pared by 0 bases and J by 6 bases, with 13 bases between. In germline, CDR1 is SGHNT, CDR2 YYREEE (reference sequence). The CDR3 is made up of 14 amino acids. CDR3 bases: TGTGCCAGCAGCTTGGACAGGGCCCCAATCGAGCAGTACTTC. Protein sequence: CASSLDRAPIEQYF.

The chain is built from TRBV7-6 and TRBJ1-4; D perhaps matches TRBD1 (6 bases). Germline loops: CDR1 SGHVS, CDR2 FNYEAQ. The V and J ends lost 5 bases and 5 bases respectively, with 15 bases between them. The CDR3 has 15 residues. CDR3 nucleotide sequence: TGTGCCAGCAGCCCCCTCCAGGGGCGGAATGAAAAACTGTTTTTT. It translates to CASSPLQGRNEKLFF.

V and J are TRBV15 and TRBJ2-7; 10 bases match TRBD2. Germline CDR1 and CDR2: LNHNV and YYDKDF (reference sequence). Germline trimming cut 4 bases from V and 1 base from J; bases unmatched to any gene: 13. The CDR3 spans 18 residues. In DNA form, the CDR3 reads TGTGCCACCAGCACCCCTAAAGAGAGCGGGAGGGTTTCCTACGAGCAGTACTTC. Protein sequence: CATSTPKESGRVSYEQYF.